Listed below are T cell receptor beta chains from one sample, sequenced in a study of T cell responses to AZD1222 COVID-19 vaccine. Measured with immunoSEQ multiplex PCR; TCRdb has only the in-frame clones, and not every one. This sample yields more than 50,000 clones, of which roughly 89% are seen a single time; 4% to 5% belongs to the top ten. The sequenced sample was peripheral blood, obtained on day 0 of AZD1222 vaccination. The source is an adult in good health. CDR3s include the opening cysteine and the closing phenylalanine or tryptophan. Fields, in order: V gene, J gene, CDR3 protein.

v_gene: TRBV5-1; j_gene: TRBJ2-2; CDR3aa: CASSLAGGRTTGELFF
v_gene: TRBV12-3/TRBV12-4; j_gene: TRBJ1-5; CDR3aa: CASSNSNQPQHF
v_gene: TRBV3-1/TRBV3-2; j_gene: TRBJ1-1; CDR3aa: CASSQEDRGWEAFF
v_gene: TRBV18; j_gene: TRBJ2-2; CDR3aa: CASSTDRRNTGELFF
v_gene: TRBV10-3; j_gene: TRBJ1-6; CDR3aa: CAISESTVNSPLHF
v_gene: TRBV12-3/TRBV12-4; j_gene: TRBJ1-1; CDR3aa: CASSQGQLAFF
v_gene: TRBV11-2; j_gene: TRBJ2-1; CDR3aa: CASSWAVGLGFDNEQFF
v_gene: TRBV7-8; j_gene: TRBJ1-6; CDR3aa: CASSFESGVGSPLHF
v_gene: TRBV5-6; j_gene: TRBJ1-2; CDR3aa: CASSFRQSEVYGYTF
v_gene: TRBV11-2; j_gene: TRBJ2-5; CDR3aa: CASSFNGQGTRETQYF
v_gene: TRBV27; j_gene: TRBJ2-7; CDR3aa: CASSSSPGIYEQYF
v_gene: TRBV30; j_gene: TRBJ1-2; CDR3aa: CAWSSQGAFYGYTF
v_gene: TRBV7-9; j_gene: TRBJ1-1; CDR3aa: CASTIGDGGAEAFF
v_gene: TRBV30; j_gene: TRBJ2-4; CDR3aa: CAWSVSAVAKNIQYF
v_gene: TRBV28; j_gene: TRBJ2-7; CDR3aa: CASNQGGGEQYF
v_gene: TRBV6-5; j_gene: TRBJ1-1; CDR3aa: CASSYSRDGRTEAFF
v_gene: TRBV19; j_gene: TRBJ1-3; CDR3aa: CASSRGRGAPGNTIYF
v_gene: TRBV19; j_gene: TRBJ2-1; CDR3aa: CASVAGGPANEQFF
v_gene: TRBV5-6; j_gene: TRBJ2-1; CDR3aa: CASSSPLRELNEQFF
v_gene: TRBV7-2; j_gene: TRBJ2-7; CDR3aa: CASSLGQGTYEQYF
v_gene: TRBV6-5; j_gene: TRBJ2-5; CDR3aa: CACLTGWGETQYF
v_gene: TRBV2; j_gene: TRBJ1-4; CDR3aa: CASRGHSSQEKLFF
v_gene: TRBV27; j_gene: TRBJ1-1; CDR3aa: CASSRSLGSRTEAFF
v_gene: TRBV18; j_gene: TRBJ2-5; CDR3aa: CASFNLRTGVRETQYF
v_gene: TRBV11-2; j_gene: TRBJ2-5; CDR3aa: CASSLVGLREKETQYF
v_gene: TRBV5-1; j_gene: TRBJ2-1; CDR3aa: CASSSGRNNEQFF
v_gene: TRBV11-2; j_gene: TRBJ1-5; CDR3aa: CASSLGVNQPQHF
v_gene: TRBV6-5; j_gene: TRBJ1-3; CDR3aa: CASSYSNWGNTIYF
v_gene: TRBV7-2; j_gene: TRBJ2-7; CDR3aa: CASSLGPDRAREQYF
v_gene: TRBV11-3; j_gene: TRBJ1-5; CDR3aa: CASGSIGPQHF
v_gene: TRBV10-1; j_gene: TRBJ2-7; CDR3aa: CASSTGYEQYF
v_gene: TRBV6-1; j_gene: TRBJ1-5; CDR3aa: CASSEVGQSNQPQHF
v_gene: TRBV2; j_gene: TRBJ2-2; CDR3aa: CATPGQGLVTGELFF
v_gene: TRBV5-1; j_gene: TRBJ2-3; CDR3aa: CASSLGLAGGQDTQYF
v_gene: TRBV5-1; j_gene: TRBJ2-3; CDR3aa: CASSWASGVGDTQYF
v_gene: TRBV5-1; j_gene: TRBJ1-6; CDR3aa: CASSLEGVSPLHF
v_gene: TRBV19; j_gene: TRBJ2-5; CDR3aa: CASKGPGLETQYF